These 26 T cell receptor beta chains came from one sample sequenced in a study of PD-1 and CTLA-4 blockade in melanoma. The repertoire was sequenced with immunoSEQ multiplex PCR; TCRdb's copy has only in-frame clones and lacks some. The table has tens of thousands of clones, around 90% seen once; the top ten hold roughly 7%. The sequencing here drew on CD8+ T cells from peripheral blood, taken from a patient given anti-PD-1 treatment. These receptor sequences come from a human donor with melanoma.

This chain links TRBV30 with TRBJ2-7; unclear D gene. V lost 0 bases to trimming and J lost 6 bases, with 6 bases between them. This CDR3 has 11 residues. Germline-derived CDR1 and CDR2 are GTSNPN and SVGIG (reference sequence). The CDR3 region is CAWSVSSEQYF. The CDR3 DNA is TGTGCCTGGAGTGTATCGAGCGAGCAGTACTTC. Combining the CDR3 with reference TRBV30 and TRBJ2-7 gives the whole variable domain SQTIHQWPATLVQPVGSPLSLECTVEGTSNPNLYWYRQAAGRGLQLLFYSVGIGQISSEVPQNLSASRPQDRQFILSSKKLLLSDSGFYLCAWSVSSEQYFGPGTRLTVT.

The chain couples TRBV15 to TRBJ2-2; 7 nucleotides match TRBD1. J gave up 4 bases and V 4 bases, and 9 bases lay outside the gene matches. From germline, CDR1 is LNHNV and CDR2 YYDKDF (reference sequence). The CDR3 spans 16 residues. This chain's CDR3 is CATSNQGETGTGELFF. The CDR3, as DNA: TGTGCCACCAGCAACCAGGGGGAAACGGGCACCGGGGAGCTGTTTTTT.

The V and J genes are TRBV11-2 and TRBJ2-7, with D unclear. CDR1 is SGHAT and CDR2 is FQNNGV in the germline V gene. V was trimmed by 0 bases and J by 2 bases, leaving 8 bases between them. This CDR3 has 14 amino acids. The CDR3 DNA reads as TGTGCCAGCAGCTTAGATCCAGGACCCTACGAGCAGTACTTC. Translation: CASSLDPGPYEQYF.

The rearrangement uses TRBV18 and TRBJ2-7; weak D call: TRBD2 (5 bases). Germline CDR1 and CDR2: KGHSH and LQKENI. This CDR3 contains 14 residues. V was shortened by 4 bases and J by 3 bases, with 13 bases between the two germline ends. In nucleotides, the CDR3 is TGTGCCAGCTCACGCAGCGGAGGAAACTACGAGCAGTACTTC. Protein: CASSRSGGNYEQYF.

The gene calls are TRBV6-5 and TRBJ1-1; D is ambiguous. CDR3 length: 13 amino acids. Trimming took off 6 bases at V and 1 base at J, with 9 bases between the two ends. The germline V gene encodes CDR1 MNHEY and CDR2 SVGAGI. CDR3 region: CASSATRNTEAFF. DNA for the CDR3: TGTGCCAGCAGCGCCACGCGGAACACTGAAGCTTTCTTT.

The chain joins TRBV2 to TRBJ2-5; 9 bases map to TRBD1. The CDR3 consists of 14 residues. Germline V CDR1 and CDR2: SNHLY, FYNNEI. With 6 bases clipped from V and 4 bases from J, the junction kept 6 bases outside the gene matches. The chain's CDR3 is CASRLGQGLETQYF. The CDR3 bases are TGTGCCAGCAGGCTCGGACAGGGGCTAGAGACCCAGTACTTC.

The CDR3 DNA reads TGTGCCAGCAGTTTATCGACTGGAGATACGCAGTATTTT. Amino acid sequence: CASSLSTGDTQYF. V is TRBV27 and J is TRBJ2-3; the D is unclear. Trimming removed 0 bases at V and 5 bases at J, with 6 bases between. CDR1 is MNHEY, CDR2 SMNVEV, per germline (reference sequence). This CDR3 is built from 13 residues.

The V call is TRBV5-5, the J call TRBJ1-1; D perhaps matches TRBD1 (6 bases). V lost 4 bases and J lost 1, with 8 bases in between. The CDR3 consists of 13 residues. Germline CDR1 reads SGHKS; CDR2 reads YYEKEE (reference sequence). CDR3 sequence: CASSPGQNTEAFF. The CDR3, as DNA: TGTGCCAGCAGCCCGGGACAGAACACTGAAGCTTTCTTT.

With regard to this clone: This CDR3 is also generated by other DNA sequences in the sample. The chain joins TRBV19 to TRBJ2-7; 9 bases match TRBD1. J lost 3 bases, V lost 1 base, and 1 base had no gene match. Germline assignment: CDR1 LNHDA and CDR2 SQIVND (reference sequence). CDR3 size: 14 residues. The DNA of the CDR3 is TGTGCCAGTAGTATAGGGACAGGGGACTACGAGCAGTACTTC. It specifies CASSIGTGDYEQYF.

The V call is TRBV21-1, the J call TRBJ1-6; the DNA was not compared with TRBD1, the D call given in the table. TRBV21-1 is flagged as a pseudogene. The CDR3 is 17 residues long. For the CDR3, the DNA is TGTGCCAGCAGCAAAAGGGACAGAGTCACCTATAATTCACCCCTCCACTTT. The encoded protein is CASSKRDRVTYNSPLHF.

The chain links TRBV6-2 or TRBV6-3 to TRBJ2-1; TRBD2 matches 7 bases. Germline lookup yields CDR1 MNHEY and CDR2 SVGEGT. The CDR3 contains 13 residues. J was trimmed by 9 bases and V by 2 bases; bases with no gene match: 4. CDR3 sequence (DNA): TGTGCCAGCAGTTACCCGGGACTACGTGAGCAGTTCTTC. Translating gives CASSYPGLREQFF.

The chain links TRBV5-1 to TRBJ1-1; D perhaps matches TRBD1 (6 bases). V was trimmed by 4 bases and J by 1 base, leaving 11 bases between them. Per germline, CDR1 SGHRS and CDR2 YFSETQ. The CDR3 is 14 amino acids. Here the CDR3 reads CASSGGPGNTEAFF. The CDR3, as DNA: TGCGCCAGCAGCGGGGGCCCCGGGAACACTGAAGCTTTCTTT.

The rearrangement links TRBV11-1 to TRBJ2-7, with 8 nucleotides matching TRBD1. V lost 5 bases, J lost 0 bases, and 9 bases stayed unmatched. The CDR3 length is 16 residues. Per the germline V gene, CDR1 is SGHAT and CDR2 is FQDESV (reference sequence). In DNA, the CDR3 is TGTGCCAGCAGCCCGGTGGGACAGGCGAGCTCCTACGAGCAGTACTTC. Amino acid sequence: CASSPVGQASSYEQYF.

The chain has TRBV13 and TRBJ1-5; D remains unclear. This CDR3 spans 14 amino acids. Trimming removed 5 bases from V and 1 base from J, with 9 bases in between. The germline V gene encodes CDR1 PRHDT and CDR2 FYEKMQ (reference sequence). The CDR3 here is CASSMGRSNQPQHF. CDR3 DNA: TGTGCCAGCAGCATGGGCCGCAGCAATCAGCCCCAGCATTTT.

CDR3 residues: CASSSAGKYQPQHF. CDR3 coding DNA: TGTGCCAGTTCATCGGCAGGGAAATATCAGCCCCAGCATTTT. The genes are TRBV6-5 and TRBJ1-5; possible D gene TRBD1, 5 bases. Deletions cut 9 bases from V and 5 bases from J, with 17 bases between. CDR1 is MNHEY, CDR2 SVGAGI, per germline. The CDR3 consists of 14 residues.

The chain has TRBV28 and TRBJ1-1, with 12 bases that match TRBD1. CDR3 length equals 19 residues. Losses at the gene ends were 3 bases for V and 1 base for J; bases not matched to a gene: 12. Looked up from germline, CDR1 is MDHEN and CDR2 is SYDVKM. CDR3 in DNA: TGTGCCAGCAGTTTTTATTTTCTCGGGACAGGGGGCGGGAACACTGAAGCTTTCTTT. Protein product: CASSFYFLGTGGGNTEAFF.

The chain has TRBV3-1 (or the pseudogene TRBV3-2) and TRBJ1-1; unclear D gene. V dropped 5 bases and J dropped 1 base, with 11 bases sitting between them. This CDR3 comprises 14 residues. Per the germline V gene, CDR1 is LGHDT and CDR2 is YNNKEL (reference sequence). CDR3 in DNA: TGTGCCAGCAGCGATCGACCAACGAACACTGAAGCTTTCTTT. Protein: CASSDRPTNTEAFF.

With regard to this clone: This same CDR3 is encoded by further DNA sequences in the sample. The chain employs TRBV27 and TRBJ2-2; D is unresolved. The V and J ends lost 3 bases and 1 base respectively, with 0 bases between them. Per the germline V gene, CDR1 is MNHEY and CDR2 is SMNVEV (reference sequence). There are 12 residues in the CDR3. CDR3 loop: CASSLNTGELFF. The CDR3 DNA follows: TGTGCCAGCAGTTTGAACACCGGGGAGCTGTTTTTT.

The count of this clone is one. The V gene is TRBV19, the J gene TRBJ1-1; D unclear. The CDR3 length is 13 residues. V was cut by 1 base and J by 6 bases, with 9 bases left in between. Germline V gives CDR1 LNHDA, CDR2 SQIVND (reference sequence). The CDR3, as DNA: TGTGCCAGTAGTATAGGGGAAGGCGCTGAAGCTTTCTTT. Encoded protein: CASSIGEGAEAFF.

For the CDR3, the DNA is TGTGCCAGCAGTGGAGGAGGGGGCAGGGATGGCTACACCTTC. Its translation is CASSGGGGRDGYTF. V usage is TRBV6-4 and J usage is TRBJ1-2; 7 bases line up with TRBD1. Germline lookup yields CDR1 MRHNA and CDR2 SNTAGT. V lost 4 bases, J lost 6 bases, and 8 bases stayed unmatched. CDR3 length equals 14 residues.

This clone has more than one count but fewer than ten. V gene TRBV7-9 combines with J gene TRBJ1-3; D call uncertain. CDR1 and CDR2 from the germline V gene are SEHNR and FQNEAQ (reference sequence). This CDR3 region has 15 residues. Trimming removed 0 bases from V and 4 bases from J, with 10 bases in between. DNA for the CDR3: TGTGCCAGCAGCTTAGCCCCCCCCCAGGGAAACACCATATATTTT. Its protein product is CASSLAPPQGNTIYF.

This chain links TRBV12-3 or TRBV12-4 with TRBJ2-3; D is undetermined. The V gene lost 8 bases and the J gene lost 0 bases, with 9 bases spanning the gap. The CDR3 runs 13 residues. In nucleotides, the CDR3 is TGTGCCAGCCGTCACCCCAGCACAGATACGCAGTATTTT. Translated: CASRHPSTDTQYF.

V usage is TRBV25-1 and J usage is TRBJ1-6; D unresolved. Looked up from germline, CDR1 is MGHDK and CDR2 is SYGVNS. V was pared by 3 bases and J by 0 bases, with 6 bases between. The CDR3 extends over 15 amino acids. The CDR3 here is CASSDESSYNSPLHF. As DNA, the CDR3 is TGTGCCAGCAGTGACGAGAGCTCCTATAATTCACCCCTCCACTTT.

This rearrangement joins TRBV9 to TRBJ2-1, with 13 bases that match TRBD2. The CDR3 totals 17 residues. J was trimmed by 5 bases and V by 2 bases; bases with no gene match: 7. CDR1 is SGDLS and CDR2 is YYNGEE in the germline V gene. CDR3 sequence reads: CASSVGTSGVYNNEQFF. The CDR3 bases are TGTGCCAGCAGCGTGGGGACTAGCGGGGTATATAACAATGAGCAGTTCTTC.

V usage is TRBV24-1 and J usage is TRBJ2-2, with 10 bases that match TRBD1. Germline V gene data show CDR1 as KGHDR and CDR2 as SFDVKD. The CDR3 contains 16 residues. V dropped 1 base and J dropped 7; count of bases not matched to a gene: 5. Here the CDR3 DNA reads TGTGCCACCAGTGATTTCCGACAGGGGGCTGGCGGGGAGCTGTTTTTT. Residues: CATSDFRQGAGGELFF.

The rearrangement uses TRBV30 and TRBJ1-2; 8 bases map to TRBD1. With V trimmed by 1 base and J by 8 bases, 9 bases remained unmatched. The CDR3 is 14 amino acids. From germline, CDR1 is GTSNPN and CDR2 SVGIG (reference sequence). CDR3: CAWSEGRGREGYTF. CDR3 in DNA: TGTGCCTGGAGTGAGGGCAGGGGGCGTGAAGGCTACACCTTC.